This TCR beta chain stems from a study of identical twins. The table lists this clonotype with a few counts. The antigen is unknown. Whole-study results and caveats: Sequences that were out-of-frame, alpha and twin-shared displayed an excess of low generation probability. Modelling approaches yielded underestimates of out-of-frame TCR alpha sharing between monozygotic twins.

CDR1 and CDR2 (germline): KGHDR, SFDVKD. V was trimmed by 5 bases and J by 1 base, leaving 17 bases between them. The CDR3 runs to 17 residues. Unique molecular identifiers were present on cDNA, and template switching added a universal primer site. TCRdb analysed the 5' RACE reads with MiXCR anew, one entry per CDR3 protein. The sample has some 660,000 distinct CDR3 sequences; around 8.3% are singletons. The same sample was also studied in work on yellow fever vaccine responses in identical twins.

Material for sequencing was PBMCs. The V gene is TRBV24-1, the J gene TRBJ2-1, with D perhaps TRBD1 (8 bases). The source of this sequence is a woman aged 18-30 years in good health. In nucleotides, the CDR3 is TGTGCCACCAGTGCCAGGGGGCGGGGAGGGTCCTACAATGAGCAGTTCTTC. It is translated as CATSARGRGGSYNEQFF.